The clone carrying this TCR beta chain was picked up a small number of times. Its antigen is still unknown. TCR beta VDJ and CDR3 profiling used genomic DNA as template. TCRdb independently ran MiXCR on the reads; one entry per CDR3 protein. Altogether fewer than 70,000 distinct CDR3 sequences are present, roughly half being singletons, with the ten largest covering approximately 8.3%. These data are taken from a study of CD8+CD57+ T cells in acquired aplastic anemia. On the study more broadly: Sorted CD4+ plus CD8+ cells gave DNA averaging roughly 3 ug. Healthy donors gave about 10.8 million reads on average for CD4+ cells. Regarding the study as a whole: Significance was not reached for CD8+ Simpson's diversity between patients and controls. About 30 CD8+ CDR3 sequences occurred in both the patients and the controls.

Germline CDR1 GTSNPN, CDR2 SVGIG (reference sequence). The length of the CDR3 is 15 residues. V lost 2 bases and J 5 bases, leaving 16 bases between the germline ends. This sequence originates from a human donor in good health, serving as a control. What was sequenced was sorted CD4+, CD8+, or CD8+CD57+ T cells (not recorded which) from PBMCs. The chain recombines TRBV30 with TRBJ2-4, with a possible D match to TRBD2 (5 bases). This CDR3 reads CAWSRLRGLENIQYF. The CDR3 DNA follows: TGTGCCTGGAGTCGATTACGGGGATTGGAAAACATTCAGTACTTC.